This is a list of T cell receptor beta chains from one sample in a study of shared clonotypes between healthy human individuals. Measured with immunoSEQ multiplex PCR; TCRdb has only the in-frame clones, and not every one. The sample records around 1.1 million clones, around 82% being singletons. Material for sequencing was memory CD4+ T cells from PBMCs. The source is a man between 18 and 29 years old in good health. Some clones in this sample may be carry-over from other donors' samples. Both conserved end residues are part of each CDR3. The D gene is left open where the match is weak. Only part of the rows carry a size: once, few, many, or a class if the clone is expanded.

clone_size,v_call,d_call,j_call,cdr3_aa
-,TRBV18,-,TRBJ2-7,CASSPPMRARELGEQYF
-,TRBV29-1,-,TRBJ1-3,CSVSVDSGSGNTIYF
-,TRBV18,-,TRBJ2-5,CASSHFQETQYF
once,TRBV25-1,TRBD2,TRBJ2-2,CASSEASGRPNTGELFF
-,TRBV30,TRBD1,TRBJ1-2,CASTPGQGRTGYTF
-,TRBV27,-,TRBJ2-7,CASRTLSSGSYEQYF
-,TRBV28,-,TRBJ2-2,CASSFRTRGTGELFF
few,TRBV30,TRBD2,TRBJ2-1,CAWSVLGEGEQFF
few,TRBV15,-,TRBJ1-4,CATSRGLAGDEKLFF
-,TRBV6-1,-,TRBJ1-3,CTSSTGQSGNTIYF
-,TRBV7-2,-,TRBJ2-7,CASSGISGYEQYF
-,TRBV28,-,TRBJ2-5,CASTTTTGLWETQYF
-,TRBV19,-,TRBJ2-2,CASSKEGRSTFRDTGELFF
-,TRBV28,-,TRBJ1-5,CASSSGYHRVNQPQHF
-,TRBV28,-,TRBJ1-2,CASREGQASNYGYTF
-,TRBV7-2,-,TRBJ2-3,CASNPRWGSTDTQYF
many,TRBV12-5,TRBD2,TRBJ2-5,CASGLVRAGEGETQYF
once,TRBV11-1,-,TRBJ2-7,CASSYRRETYEQYF
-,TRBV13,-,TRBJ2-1,CASSLPGVGNEQFF
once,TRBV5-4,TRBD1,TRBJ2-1,CASSRGQDSYNEQFF
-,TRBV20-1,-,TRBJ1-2,CSAKNGYTF
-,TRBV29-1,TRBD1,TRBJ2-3,CSAVGDRRDTQYF
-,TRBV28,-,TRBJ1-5,CASSLPLPGRTQPQHF
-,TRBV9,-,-,CASTKGETQYF
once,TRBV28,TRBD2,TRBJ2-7,CASSLRLAGVGEQYF
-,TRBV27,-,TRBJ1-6,CASSLLARKGDSPLHF
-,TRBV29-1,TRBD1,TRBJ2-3,CSVTGVATDTQYF
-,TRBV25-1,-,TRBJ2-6,CASSPHRAGANVLTF
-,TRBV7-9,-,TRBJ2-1,CAARRGGSTVEQFF
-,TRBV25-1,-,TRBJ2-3,CASSDPASTDTQYF